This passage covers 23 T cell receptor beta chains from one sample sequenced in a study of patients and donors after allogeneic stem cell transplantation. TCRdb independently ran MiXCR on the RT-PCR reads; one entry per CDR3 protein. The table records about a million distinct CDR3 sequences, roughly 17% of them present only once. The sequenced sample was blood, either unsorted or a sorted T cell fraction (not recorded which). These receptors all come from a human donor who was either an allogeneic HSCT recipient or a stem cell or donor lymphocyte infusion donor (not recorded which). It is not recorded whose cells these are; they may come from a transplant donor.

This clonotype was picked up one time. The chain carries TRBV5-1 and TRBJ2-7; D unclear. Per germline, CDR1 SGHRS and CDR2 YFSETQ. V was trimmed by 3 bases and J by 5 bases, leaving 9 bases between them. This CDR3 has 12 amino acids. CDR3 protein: CASSWSFNEQYF. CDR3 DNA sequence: TGCGCCAGCAGCTGGTCCTTTAACGAGCAGTACTTC.

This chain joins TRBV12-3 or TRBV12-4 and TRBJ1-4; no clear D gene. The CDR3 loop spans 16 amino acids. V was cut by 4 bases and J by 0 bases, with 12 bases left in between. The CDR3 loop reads CASSYNLGPTNEKLFF. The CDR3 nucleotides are TGTGCCAGCAGTTATAACCTAGGACCAACTAATGAAAAACTGTTTTTT.

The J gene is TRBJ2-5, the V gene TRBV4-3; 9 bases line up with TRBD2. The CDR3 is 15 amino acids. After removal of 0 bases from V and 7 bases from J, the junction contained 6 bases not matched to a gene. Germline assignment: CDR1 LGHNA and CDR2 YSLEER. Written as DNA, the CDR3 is TGCGCCAGCAGCCAAGATCTCGGCGGGGGGGTGACCCAGTACTTC. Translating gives CASSQDLGGGVTQYF.

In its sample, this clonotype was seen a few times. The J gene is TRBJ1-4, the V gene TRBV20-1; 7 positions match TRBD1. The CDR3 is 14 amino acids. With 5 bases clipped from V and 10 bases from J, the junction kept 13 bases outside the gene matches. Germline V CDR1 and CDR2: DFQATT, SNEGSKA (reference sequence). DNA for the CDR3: TGCAGTGCTGAAAGCCGGGACAGAGGGGGAAAACTGTTTTTT. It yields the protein CSAESRDRGGKLFF.

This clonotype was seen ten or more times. For the CDR3, the DNA is TGTGCCAGCAGTTTTCAGCAGGGAAACATTCAGTACTTC. Its protein is CASSFQQGNIQYF. The chain links TRBV12-3 or TRBV12-4 to TRBJ2-4; maybe TRBD1 (5 bases). V lost 3 bases to trimming and J lost 6 bases, with 9 bases between them. The CDR3 length is 13 residues.

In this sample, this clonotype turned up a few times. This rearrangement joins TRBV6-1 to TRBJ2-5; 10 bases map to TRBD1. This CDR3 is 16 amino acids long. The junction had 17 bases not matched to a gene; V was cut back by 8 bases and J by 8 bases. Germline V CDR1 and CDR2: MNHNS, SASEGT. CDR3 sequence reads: CASRRSGDRGLSTQYF. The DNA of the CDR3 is TGTGCCAGCCGGCGCTCGGGTGACAGGGGGCTGAGTACCCAGTACTTC.

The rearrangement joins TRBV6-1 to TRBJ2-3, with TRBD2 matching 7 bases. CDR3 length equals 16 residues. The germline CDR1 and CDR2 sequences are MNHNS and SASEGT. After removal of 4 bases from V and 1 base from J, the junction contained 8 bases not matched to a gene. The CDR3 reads CASSGLGLAGTDTQYF. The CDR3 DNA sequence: TGTGCCAGCAGTGGACTTGGCCTAGCGGGCACAGATACGCAGTATTTT.

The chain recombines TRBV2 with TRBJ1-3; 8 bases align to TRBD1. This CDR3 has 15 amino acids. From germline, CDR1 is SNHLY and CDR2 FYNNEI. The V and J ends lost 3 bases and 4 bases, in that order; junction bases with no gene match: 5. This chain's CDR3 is CASSEAQGAGNTIYF. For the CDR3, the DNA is TGTGCCAGCAGTGAGGCGCAGGGGGCGGGAAACACCATATATTTT.

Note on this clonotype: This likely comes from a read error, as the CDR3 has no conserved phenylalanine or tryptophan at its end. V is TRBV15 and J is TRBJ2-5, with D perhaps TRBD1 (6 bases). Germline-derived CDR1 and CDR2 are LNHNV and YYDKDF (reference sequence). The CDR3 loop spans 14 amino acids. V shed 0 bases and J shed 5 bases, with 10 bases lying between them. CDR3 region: CATSRDRGYETQYI. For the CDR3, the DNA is TGTGCCACCAGCAGAGACAGGGGTTACGAGACCCAGTACATC.

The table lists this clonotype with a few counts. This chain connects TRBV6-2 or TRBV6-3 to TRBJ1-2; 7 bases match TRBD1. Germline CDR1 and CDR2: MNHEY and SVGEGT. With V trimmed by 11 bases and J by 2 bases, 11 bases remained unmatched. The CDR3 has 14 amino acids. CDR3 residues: CALGRGGNNYGYTF. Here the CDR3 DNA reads TGTGCCCTGGGGAGAGGGGGCAACAACTATGGCTACACCTTC.

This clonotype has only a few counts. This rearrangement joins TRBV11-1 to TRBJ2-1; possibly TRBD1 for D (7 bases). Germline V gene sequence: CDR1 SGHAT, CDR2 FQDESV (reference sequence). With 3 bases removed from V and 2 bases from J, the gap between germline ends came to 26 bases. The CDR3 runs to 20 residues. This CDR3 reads CASSLGGSGQRVKTYNEQFF. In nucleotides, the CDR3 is TGTGCCAGCAGCTTGGGTGGGTCGGGACAGCGGGTGAAAACCTACAATGAGCAGTTCTTC. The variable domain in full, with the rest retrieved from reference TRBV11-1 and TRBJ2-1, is EAEVAQSPRYKITEKSQAVAFWCDPISGHATLYWYRQILGQGPELLVQFQDESVVDDSQLPKDRFSAERLKGVDSTLKIQPAELGDSAMYLCASSLGGSGQRVKTYNEQFFGPGTRLTVL.

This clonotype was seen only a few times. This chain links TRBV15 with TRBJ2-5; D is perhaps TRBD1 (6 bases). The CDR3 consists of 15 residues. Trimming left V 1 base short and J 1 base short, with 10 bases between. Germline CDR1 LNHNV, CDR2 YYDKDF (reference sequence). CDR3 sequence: CATSRVWGLQETQYF. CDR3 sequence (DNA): TGTGCCACCAGCAGAGTATGGGGGCTCCAAGAGACCCAGTACTTC.

The DNA for the CDR3 is TGTGCCAGCAGCTTAGGGGGTCAGGGGGTGTTATTACATGAGCAGTTCTTC. Its protein product is CASSLGGQGVLLHEQFF. This rearrangement joins TRBV11-3 to TRBJ2-1; 7 bases map to TRBD1. The CDR3 is 17 residues long. J gave up 8 bases and V 1 base, and 14 bases lay outside the gene matches. Germline loops: CDR1 SGHNT, CDR2 YENEEA.

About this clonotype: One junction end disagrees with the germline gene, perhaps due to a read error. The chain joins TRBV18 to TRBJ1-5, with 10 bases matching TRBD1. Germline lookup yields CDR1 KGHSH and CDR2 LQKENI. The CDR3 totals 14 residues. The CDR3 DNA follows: TGTGCCAGCTCACCGACAGGGGGCAATGAGCCCCAGCATTTT. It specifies CASSPTGGNEPQHF.

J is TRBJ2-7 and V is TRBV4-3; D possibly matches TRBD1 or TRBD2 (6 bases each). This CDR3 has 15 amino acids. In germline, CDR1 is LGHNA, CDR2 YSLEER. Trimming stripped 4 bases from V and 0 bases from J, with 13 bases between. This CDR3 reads CASSPGAGFSYEQYF. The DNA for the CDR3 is TGCGCCAGCAGCCCGGGGGCCGGTTTCTCCTACGAGCAGTACTTC.

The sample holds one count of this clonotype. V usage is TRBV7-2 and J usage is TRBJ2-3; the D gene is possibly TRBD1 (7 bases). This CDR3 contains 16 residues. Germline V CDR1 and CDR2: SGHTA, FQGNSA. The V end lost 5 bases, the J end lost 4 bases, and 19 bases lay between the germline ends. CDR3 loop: CASSRTGRRGPDTQYF. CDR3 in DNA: TGTGCCAGCAGCCGAACCGGTCGGAGGGGGCCAGATACGCAGTATTTT.

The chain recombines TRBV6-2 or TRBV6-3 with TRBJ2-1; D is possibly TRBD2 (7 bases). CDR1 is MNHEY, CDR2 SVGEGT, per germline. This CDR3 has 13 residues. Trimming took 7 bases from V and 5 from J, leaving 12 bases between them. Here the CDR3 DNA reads TGTGCCAGCATTAGGGGGGGAAACAATGAGCAGTTCTTC. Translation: CASIRGGNNEQFF.

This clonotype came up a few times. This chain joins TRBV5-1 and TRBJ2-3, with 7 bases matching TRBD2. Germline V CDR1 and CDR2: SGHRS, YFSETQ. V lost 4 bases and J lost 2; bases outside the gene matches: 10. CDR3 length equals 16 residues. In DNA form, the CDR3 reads TGCGCCAGCAGCCTCTTGACTAGCCCCTCCACAGATACGCAGTATTTT. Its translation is CASSLLTSPSTDTQYF.

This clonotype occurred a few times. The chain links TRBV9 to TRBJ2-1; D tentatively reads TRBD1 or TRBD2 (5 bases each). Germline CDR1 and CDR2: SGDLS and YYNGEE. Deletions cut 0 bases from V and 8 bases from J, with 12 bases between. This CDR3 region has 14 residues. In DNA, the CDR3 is TGTGCCAGCAGCGTAGCCGGGACCGAGGATGAGCAGTTCTTC. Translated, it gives CASSVAGTEDEQFF.

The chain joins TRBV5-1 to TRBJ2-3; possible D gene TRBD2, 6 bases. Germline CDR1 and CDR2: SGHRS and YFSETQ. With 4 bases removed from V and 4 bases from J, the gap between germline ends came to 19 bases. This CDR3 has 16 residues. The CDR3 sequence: CASSPLEGRRADTQYF. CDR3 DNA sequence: TGCGCCAGCAGCCCCCTCGAAGGGAGGAGGGCAGATACGCAGTATTTT.

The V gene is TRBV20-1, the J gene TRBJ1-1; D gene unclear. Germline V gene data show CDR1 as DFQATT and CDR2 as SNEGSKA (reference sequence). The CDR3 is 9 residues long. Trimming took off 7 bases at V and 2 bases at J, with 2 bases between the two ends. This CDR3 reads CSVNTEAFF. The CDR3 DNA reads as TGCAGTGTTAACACTGAAGCTTTCTTT.

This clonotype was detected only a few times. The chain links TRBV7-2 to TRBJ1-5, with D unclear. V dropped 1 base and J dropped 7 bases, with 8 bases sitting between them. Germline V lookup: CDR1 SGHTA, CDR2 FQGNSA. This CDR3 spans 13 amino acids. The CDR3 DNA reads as TGTGCCAGCAGCTTAGATGGGTTCCAGCCCCAGCATTTT. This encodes CASSLDGFQPQHF.

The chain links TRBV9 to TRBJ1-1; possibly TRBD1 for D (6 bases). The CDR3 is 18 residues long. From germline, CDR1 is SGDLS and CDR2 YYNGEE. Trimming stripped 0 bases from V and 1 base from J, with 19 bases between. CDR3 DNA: TGTGCCAGCAGCGTAGGGGTCCTAGGGACACGACAGAACACTGAAGCTTTCTTT. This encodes CASSVGVLGTRQNTEAFF.